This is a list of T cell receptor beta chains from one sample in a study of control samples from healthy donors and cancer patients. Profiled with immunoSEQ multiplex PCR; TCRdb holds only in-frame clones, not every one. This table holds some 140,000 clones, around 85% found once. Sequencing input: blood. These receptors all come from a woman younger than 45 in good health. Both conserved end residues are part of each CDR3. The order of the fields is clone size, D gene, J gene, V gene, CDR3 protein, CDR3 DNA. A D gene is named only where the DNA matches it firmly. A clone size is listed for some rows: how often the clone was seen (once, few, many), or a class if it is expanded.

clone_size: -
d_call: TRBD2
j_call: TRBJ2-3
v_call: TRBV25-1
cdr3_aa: CASSDWREYVTQYF
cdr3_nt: TGTGCCAGCAGTGATTGGCGGGAGTACGTTACGCAGTATTTT

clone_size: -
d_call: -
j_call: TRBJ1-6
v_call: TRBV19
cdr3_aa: CASSDWATYNSPLHF
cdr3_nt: TGTGCCAGTAGTGATTGGGCTACCTATAATTCACCCCTCCACTTT

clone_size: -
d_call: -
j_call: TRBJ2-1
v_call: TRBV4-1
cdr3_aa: CASSQDLIVLASYNEQFF
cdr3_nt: TGCGCCAGCAGCCAAGATTTAATTGTCCTAGCCTCCTACAATGAGCAGTTCTTC

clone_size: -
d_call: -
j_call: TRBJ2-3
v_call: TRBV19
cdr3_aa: CASSMGAGSTDTQYF
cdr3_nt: TGTGCCAGTAGTATGGGGGCAGGGTCCACAGATACGCAGTATTTT

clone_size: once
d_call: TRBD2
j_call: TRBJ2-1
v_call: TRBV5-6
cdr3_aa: CASSLPRGEGGSYNEQFF
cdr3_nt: TGTGCCAGCAGCTTACCCCGGGGGGAGGGAGGCTCCTACAATGAGCAGTTCTTC

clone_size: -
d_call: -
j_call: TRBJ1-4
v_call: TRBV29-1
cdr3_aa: CSVKNSNSNEKLFF
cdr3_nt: TGCAGCGTCAAAAACAGCAACTCTAATGAAAAACTGTTTTTT

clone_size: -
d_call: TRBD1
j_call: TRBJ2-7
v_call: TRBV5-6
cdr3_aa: CASSFLTGAYEQYF
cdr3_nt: TGTGCCAGCAGCTTTTTAACAGGGGCCTACGAGCAGTACTTC

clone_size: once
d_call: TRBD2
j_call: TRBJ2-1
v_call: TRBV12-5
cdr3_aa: CASGLGTSATYNEQFF
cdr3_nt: TGTGCTAGTGGTTTGGGCACTAGCGCGACCTACAATGAGCAGTTCTTC

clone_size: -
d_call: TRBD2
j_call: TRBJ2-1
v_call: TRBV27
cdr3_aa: CASSLWEGPYNEQFF
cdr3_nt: TGTGCCAGCAGTTTGTGGGAGGGCCCTTACAATGAGCAGTTCTTC

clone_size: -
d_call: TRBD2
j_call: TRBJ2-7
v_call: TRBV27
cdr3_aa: CASSPGLPYEQYF
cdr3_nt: TGTGCCAGCAGTCCGGGACTACCTTACGAGCAGTACTTC

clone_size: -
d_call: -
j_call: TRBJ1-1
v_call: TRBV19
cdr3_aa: CASSIAQGDPEAFF
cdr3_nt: TGTGCCAGTAGTATCGCACAGGGCGACCCTGAAGCTTTCTTT

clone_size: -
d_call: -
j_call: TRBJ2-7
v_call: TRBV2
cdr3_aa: CASSPQTEGEQYF
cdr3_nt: TGTGCCAGCAGTCCACAGACGGAGGGCGAGCAGTACTTC

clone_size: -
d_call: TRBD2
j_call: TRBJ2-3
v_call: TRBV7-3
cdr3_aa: CASSLSVALAGVGDTQYF
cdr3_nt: TGTGCCAGCAGCTTAAGTGTAGCCCTAGCGGGAGTGGGAGATACGCAGTATTTT

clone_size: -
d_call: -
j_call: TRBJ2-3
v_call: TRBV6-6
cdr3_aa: CASRGAGADTQYF
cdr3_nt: TGTGCCAGCAGGGGGGCGGGCGCAGATACGCAGTATTTT

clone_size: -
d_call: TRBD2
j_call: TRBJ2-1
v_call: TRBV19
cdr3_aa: CASSSTGTSGRKGEQFF
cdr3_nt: TGTGCCAGTAGTAGCACCGGGACTAGCGGGAGGAAAGGTGAGCAGTTCTTC

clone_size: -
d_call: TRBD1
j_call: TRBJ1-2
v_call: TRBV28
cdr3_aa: CASSLWGQGKEGYTF
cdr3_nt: TGTGCCAGCAGTCTCTGGGGACAGGGAAAAGAGGGCTACACCTTC

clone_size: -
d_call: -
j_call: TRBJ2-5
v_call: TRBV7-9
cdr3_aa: CASSFNLETQYF
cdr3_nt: TGTGCCAGCAGCTTTAATCTAGAGACCCAGTACTTC

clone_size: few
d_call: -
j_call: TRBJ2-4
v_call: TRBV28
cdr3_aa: CASSSPGTPEAKNIQYF
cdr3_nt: TGTGCCAGCAGCTCCCCCGGGACCCCCGAAGCCAAAAACATTCAGTACTTC

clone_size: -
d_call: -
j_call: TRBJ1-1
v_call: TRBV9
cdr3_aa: CASSVGSDRDTEAFF
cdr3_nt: TGTGCCAGCAGCGTAGGTTCGGACCGGGACACTGAAGCTTTCTTT

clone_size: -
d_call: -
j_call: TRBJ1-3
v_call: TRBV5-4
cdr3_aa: CASSRDIGSGNTIYF
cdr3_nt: TGTGCCAGCAGTAGGGACATCGGCTCTGGAAACACCATATATTTT

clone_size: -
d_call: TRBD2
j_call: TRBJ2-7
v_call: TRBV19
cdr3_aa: CASSPLGRAGVALEQYF
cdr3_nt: TGTGCCAGTAGTCCCCTTGGTCGCGCGGGAGTAGCGCTCGAGCAGTACTTC

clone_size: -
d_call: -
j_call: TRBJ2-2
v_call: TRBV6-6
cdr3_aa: CASSPQRGNSVRNGELFF
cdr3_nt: TGTGCCAGCAGTCCCCAAAGGGGCAACAGCGTCCGGAACGGGGAGCTGTTTTTT

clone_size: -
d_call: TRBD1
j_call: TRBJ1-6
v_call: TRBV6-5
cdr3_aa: CASSPGTANSPLHF
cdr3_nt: TGTGCCAGCAGCCCCGGGACAGCCAATTCACCCCTCCACTTT

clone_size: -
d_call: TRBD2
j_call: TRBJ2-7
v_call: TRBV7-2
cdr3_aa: CASSAGTSGSGYEQYF
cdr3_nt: TGTGCCAGCAGCGCAGGGACTAGCGGGAGTGGGTACGAGCAGTACTTC